The present T cell receptor beta chain was sequenced within a study of radiation and T cells in renal cell carcinoma. The time point denotes: blood 4 weeks post-SBRT, at nephrectomy. Stated treatment: 15 Gy SBRT to primary tumor, nephrectomy 4 weeks later. Data came from immunoSEQ multiplex PCR; TCRdb stores just in-frame clones and leaves some out. This table has about 100,000 clones, 80% to 90% appearing once. The trim removed 7 bases at V and 4 bases at J, leaving 4 bases unmatched. This CDR3 is 14 amino acids long. CDR1 is MNHEY and CDR2 is SVGAGI in the germline V gene. The chain has TRBV6-5 and TRBJ1-5; 10 bases fit TRBD1. Specimen: blood, collected from a patient whose treatment included radiotherapy and nephrectomy. This TCR derives from a man aged 55 to 69 with renal cell carcinoma. CDR3: CASNRQGANQPQHF. The DNA of the CDR3 is TGTGCCAGCAATAGACAGGGGGCTAATCAGCCCCAGCATTTT.